A selection of T cell receptor beta chains follows, all from one sample in a study of cytomegalovirus exposure and HLA in healthy donors. Clones were sequenced by immunoSEQ multiplex PCR, and TCRdb holds only the in-frame ones, with some missing. The sample records about 200,000 clones, about 72% being singletons. The sequenced sample consisted of PBMCs. Source of these receptors: a male donor in good health and CMV-seronegative. The CDR3 runs from the conserved cysteine through the conserved F or W. D genes are given only for firm matches. The size of a clone is reported for some rows only, either as once, few or many, or as a class for expanded clones.

-	-	TRBJ1-1	TRBV7-9	CASSFPGLNTEAFF	TGTGCCAGCAGCTTCCCCGGGTTAAACACTGAAGCTTTCTTT
-	TRBD1	TRBJ1-2	TRBV9	CASSVAGGQGDGYTF	TGTGCCAGCAGCGTAGCGGGGGGGCAGGGGGACGGCTACACCTTC
-	-	TRBJ2-3	TRBV11-2	CASSLRPSPRGVTDTQYF	TGTGCCAGCAGCTTACGGCCCAGCCCCCGCGGGGTCACAGATACGCAGTATTTT
-	-	TRBJ2-7	TRBV6-5	CASSYGSTDTYEQYF	TGTGCCAGCAGTTACGGGTCGACAGACACCTACGAGCAGTACTTC
-	TRBD1	TRBJ1-4	TRBV16	CASSPPFGTRGGEKLFF	TGTGCCAGCAGCCCGCCATTTGGGACAAGAGGGGGCGAAAAACTGTTTTTT
-	TRBD2	TRBJ2-1	TRBV28	CASSFAGGRHNEQFF	TGTGCCAGCAGTTTCGCGGGAGGGAGGCACAATGAGCAGTTCTTC
-	-	TRBJ2-2	TRBV28	CASQLEMSGELFF	TGTGCCAGCCAGCTAGAAATGAGCGGGGAGCTGTTTTTT
-	TRBD2	TRBJ2-7	TRBV29-1	CSVEVLTSGYEQYF	TGCAGCGTTGAAGTTCTGACTAGCGGCTACGAGCAGTACTTC
-	TRBD1	TRBJ2-7	TRBV6-6	CASSYPGQGANEQYF	TGTGCCAGCAGTTACCCGGGACAGGGAGCGAACGAGCAGTACTTC
-	-	TRBJ1-5	TRBV6-5	CASSYSSTGVEPQHF	TGTGCCAGCAGTTACTCGAGTACCGGAGTAGAACCCCAGCATTTT
-	-	TRBJ2-2	TRBV7-9	CASSLSSSTGELFF	TGTGCCAGCAGCTTATCTTCGTCCACCGGGGAGCTGTTTTTT
-	TRBD1	TRBJ1-5	TRBV19	CASSTYRDREGQPQHF	TGTGCCAGTAGTACCTACCGGGACAGGGAGGGACAGCCCCAGCATTTT
-	-	TRBJ1-2	TRBV11-2	CASSLVPSANYGYTF	TGTGCCAGCAGCTTAGTCCCCTCGGCTAACTATGGCTACACCTTC
-	-	TRBJ1-1	TRBV9	CASARGENTEAFF	TGTGCCAGCGCCCGGGGGGAGAACACTGAAGCTTTCTTT
-	-	TRBJ2-7	TRBV7-6	CASSVDSAYEQYF	TGTGCCAGCAGCGTGGACTCCGCCTACGAGCAGTACTTC
-	-	TRBJ2-5	TRBV7-9	CASSPDRIQETQYF	TGTGCCAGCAGCCCAGACAGGATACAAGAGACCCAGTACTTC
-	TRBD1	TRBJ1-1	TRBV5-1	CASSGQGGTLNTEAFF	TGCGCCAGCAGCGGACAGGGGGGGACGTTGAACACTGAAGCTTTCTTT
-	-	TRBJ1-5	TRBV21-1	CASSNRDRGFMCKSLKNQPQHF	TGTGCCAGCAGCAACCGGGACAGGGGCTTCATGTGTAAGAGCTTAAAAAATCAGCCCCAGCATTTT
-	-	TRBJ1-2	TRBV5-1	CASSPGQYYGYTF	TGCGCCAGCAGCCCCGGACAGTATTATGGCTACACCTTC
once	TRBD2	TRBJ2-7	TRBV18	CASSPGTSSDEQYF	TGTGCCAGCTCACCCGGGACTAGCTCTGACGAGCAGTACTTC
few	-	TRBJ1-4	TRBV28	CASTTTNEKLFF	TGTGCCAGCACTACAACTAATGAAAAACTGTTTTTT
-	TRBD2	TRBJ2-7	TRBV7-6	CASSLEASGDYEQYF	TGTGCCAGCAGCTTAGAGGCTAGCGGGGACTACGAGCAGTACTTC
few	-	TRBJ1-1	TRBV4-1	CASSQDRRFNEAFF	TGCGCCAGCAGCCAAGATCGGCGGTTCAATGAAGCTTTCTTT
-	TRBD2	TRBJ2-7	TRBV28	CASSTSGPYEQYF	TGTGCCAGCAGTACTAGCGGGCCCTACGAGCAGTACTTC
-	TRBD1	TRBJ1-1	TRBV6-5	CASSTNRGLGTEAFF	TGTGCCAGCAGTACAAACAGGGGGCTGGGCACTGAAGCTTTCTTT
-	-	TRBJ1-1	TRBV18	CASSTDSNTEAFF	TGTGCCAGCTCAACCGACTCGAACACTGAAGCTTTCTTT
-	TRBD2	TRBJ2-1	TRBV7-3	CASSPHTSGRAGEQFF	TGTGCCAGCAGCCCCCACACAAGCGGGAGGGCGGGTGAGCAGTTCTTC
-	TRBD1	TRBJ1-1	TRBV19	CASNSPGGRAEAFF	TGTGCCAGTAACTCCCCAGGGGGCAGAGCTGAAGCTTTCTTT
-	-	TRBJ2-7	TRBV5-1	CASSGGAAGSYEQYF	TGCGCCAGCAGCGGGGGGGCAGCGGGTTCCTACGAGCAGTACTTC
-	TRBD2	TRBJ2-7	TRBV5-4	CASSFGLAGVYEQYF	TGTGCCAGCAGCTTCGGACTAGCGGGGGTCTACGAGCAGTACTTC
-	-	TRBJ2-3	TRBV13	CASSPPGTRTSTDTQYF	TGTGCCAGCAGCCCCCCCGGGACACGAACTAGCACAGATACGCAGTATTTT
-	-	TRBJ1-2	TRBV6-1	CASSGRGVGSASYGYTF	TGTGCCAGCAGTGGGCGGGGTGTCGGATCAGCCTCCTATGGCTACACCTTC
-	-	TRBJ1-5	TRBV5-5	CASTKGRFNQPQHF	TGTGCCAGCACGAAGGGGCGGTTCAATCAGCCCCAGCATTTT
-	-	TRBJ1-4	TRBV6-1	CASSTTEDEKLFF	TGTGCCAGCAGTACGACAGAAGATGAAAAACTGTTTTTT
-	TRBD2	TRBJ2-5	TRBV10-2	CASSEGLAELRTQYF	TGCGCCAGCAGTGAGGGACTAGCGGAACTTCGGACCCAGTACTTC
-	TRBD2	TRBJ2-1	TRBV6-4	CASSDSGLAGDKKFF	TGTGCCAGCAGTGACTCGGGACTAGCGGGAGACAAGAAGTTCTTC
-	TRBD1	TRBJ1-1	TRBV25-1	CASSAWDRVTEAFF	TGTGCCAGCAGTGCTTGGGACAGGGTGACCGAAGCTTTCTTT
few	-	TRBJ1-4	TRBV18	CASSSRPGEKLFF	TGTGCCAGCTCATCCAGACCAGGGGAAAAACTGTTTTTT
-	TRBD1	TRBJ1-2	TRBV6-1	CASSAPPPRRQGSLATPF	TGTGCCAGCAGTGCACCCCCCCCACGTAGACAGGGGAGTTTGGCTACACCCTTC
-	TRBD2	TRBJ2-2	TRBV5-1	CASSLALRTSGRSGELFF	TGCGCCAGCAGCTTGGCTTTAAGGACTAGCGGGAGATCTGGGGAGCTGTTTTTT
-	TRBD2	TRBJ2-1	TRBV15	CATSREPSGSDEQFF	TGTGCCACCAGCAGAGAGCCTAGCGGGAGTGATGAGCAGTTCTTC
-	TRBD2	TRBJ2-1	TRBV30	CGREGPYNEQFF	TGTGGGCGGGAGGGCCCTTACAATGAGCAGTTCTTC
-	-	TRBJ2-2	TRBV7-8	CASSSSYRVPPGELFF	TGTGCCAGCAGCTCATCCTACAGGGTTCCGCCGGGGGAGCTGTTTTTT
-	TRBD2	TRBJ2-7	TRBV6-5	CASRNTGTTIYEQYF	TGTGCCAGCAGAAACACCGGGACTACCATTTACGAGCAGTACTTC
-	-	TRBJ1-5	TRBV29-1	CSVGDSRNQPQHF	TGCAGCGTTGGGGACTCACGCAATCAGCCCCAGCATTTT
-	-	TRBJ2-2	TRBV29-1	CSVELSAEPANTGELFF	TGCAGCGTTGAACTTTCGGCGGAGCCCGCGAACACCGGGGAGCTGTTTTTT
-	TRBD2	TRBJ2-1	TRBV18	CASSPGLAGGIRDNEQFF	TGTGCCAGCTCACCTGGACTAGCGGGAGGGATTCGCGACAATGAGCAGTTCTTC
-	-	TRBJ2-5	TRBV6-5	CASSYSDGKTTQYF	TGTGCCAGCAGTTACAGCGACGGAAAAACTACCCAGTACTTC
-	-	TRBJ2-2	TRBV9	CASSVGAEGYTGELFF	TGTGCCAGCAGCGTAGGGGCGGAGGGGTACACCGGGGAGCTGTTTTTT
-	TRBD2	TRBJ2-1	TRBV5-4	CASSPAPGLAGGERNEQFF	TGTGCCAGCAGCCCGGCCCCCGGGTTAGCGGGAGGAGAGCGCAATGAGCAGTTCTTC
few	-	TRBJ1-2	TRBV4-1	CASSQEGTGANYGYTF	TGCGCCAGCAGCCAGGAGGGTACAGGCGCTAACTATGGCTACACCTTC
-	TRBD2	TRBJ2-5	TRBV28	CASRNEREAEETQYF	TGTGCCAGCAGGAACGAGCGGGAGGCGGAAGAGACCCAGTACTTC